Detailed here is one T cell receptor (beta chain). No antigen is known for it. The data belong to a study of memory CD4+ T cells and cytomegalovirus serostatus. The CDR3 is 14 amino acids. The junction had 5 bases not matched to a gene; V was cut back by 4 bases and J by 8 bases. In germline, CDR1 is SGHDT, CDR2 YYEEEE. Generated by immunoSEQ multiplex PCR, the TCRdb table keeps only in-frame clones and is missing some. The repertoire holds around 40,000 clones, with 70% to 80% as singletons. Whole-study findings and limits: Each of approximately 61 CMV-associated TCRbeta sequences occurred in one to five individuals. A US-trained random forest predicted CMV serostatus with median AUC around 0.91.

Single viable CD3+CD4+CD8-CD45RO+ cells were sorted as the memory CD4+ T cells. Donors' CMV status reflects serum IgG against pp150, pp28, p38, p52. Total CD4+ T cells were enriched by CD4 positive selection. The source of this sequence is an adult in good health and CMV-seronegative. Sample: memory CD4+ T cells from blood. The chain has TRBV5-6 and TRBJ1-5; 11 nucleotides agree with TRBD1. The CDR3 spells CASSRTGGEEPQHF. The CDR3 DNA reads as TGTGCCAGCAGCAGGACAGGGGGCGAAGAGCCCCAGCATTTT.